A single sample is the source of the 6 T cell receptor beta chains below, sequenced in a study of regulatory T cells in long-lasting Graves disease. Documented time point: persistent/refractory GD, antithyroid drugs over 5 years with positive TRAb. TCR sequences were obtained from RNA taken from PBMCs. Arm-PCR of CDR3 regions with iRepertoire HTBI primers generated TCR beta libraries. TCRdb passed the multiplex PCR reads through MiXCR, listing each CDR3 protein once. The data hold under 500,000 distinct CDR3 sequences, with less than 25% observed a single time. Material: peripheral blood mononuclear cells (PBMCs), obtained when the disease was refractory, from a patient treated with antithyroid drugs. The receptors originated from a female donor with Graves disease.

This chain uses TRBV6-1 with TRBJ1-6; no clear D. Per the germline V gene, CDR1 is MNHNS and CDR2 is SASEGT. The CDR3 is 15 amino acids. Deletions cut 6 bases from V and 7 bases from J, with 16 bases between. CDR3 loop: CASSTLDGTNSPLHF. The CDR3 DNA reads as TGTGCCAGCAGCACCTTGGACGGAACGAATTCACCCCTCCACTTT.

V usage is TRBV6-1 and J usage is TRBJ2-1; a weak D match, TRBD2 (5 bases). There are 15 residues in the CDR3. Deletions cut 6 bases from V and 8 bases from J, with 20 bases between. Germline V gene sequence: CDR1 MNHNS, CDR2 SASEGT. The CDR3 DNA sequence: TGTGCCAGCAGCTCAACCGGGAACATCCCCGATGAGCAGTTCTTC. This gives the protein CASSSTGNIPDEQFF.

This clonotype occurred many times. This sequence joins TRBV12-3 or TRBV12-4 and TRBJ2-7; 8 bases agree with TRBD1. J was trimmed by 4 bases and V by 2 bases; bases with no gene match: 4. There are 14 residues in the CDR3. The CDR3 DNA sequence: TGTGCCAGCAGTTTATCGGGACAGGAGTACGAGCAGTACTTC. Its translation is CASSLSGQEYEQYF.

This clonotype was seen a few times. V and J are TRBV19 and TRBJ1-1; tentatively, D is TRBD1 (5 bases). This CDR3 comprises 15 residues. Germline V lookup: CDR1 LNHDA, CDR2 SQIVND (reference sequence). Trimming took 6 bases from V and 1 from J, leaving 15 bases between them. The CDR3 DNA is TGTGCCAGTAGCATGGGACGGACACAGAACACTGAAGCTTTCTTT. This gives the protein CASSMGRTQNTEAFF.

The chain carries TRBV20-1 and TRBJ1-4; D is unresolved. Trimming removed 1 base from V and 2 bases from J, with 11 bases in between. The CDR3 sequence is 15 residues long. Looked up from germline, CDR1 is DFQATT and CDR2 is SNEGSKA (reference sequence). CDR3 sequence (DNA): TGCAGTGCTAGAGCCCCGCCGGCTACTAATGAAAAACTGTTTTTT. It is translated as CSARAPPATNEKLFF.

This clonotype was detected only a few times. The gene calls are TRBV7-3 and TRBJ2-1; D remains ambiguous. The CDR3 consists of 10 residues. V was shortened by 3 bases and J by 9 bases, with 3 bases between the two germline ends. Germline values: CDR1 SGHTA, CDR2 FQGTGA. The CDR3 protein is CASSFPEQFF. The DNA of the CDR3 is TGTGCCAGCAGCTTCCCTGAGCAGTTCTTC.